This T cell receptor beta chain was profiled in a study of Graves' ophthalmopathy and Graves' hyperthyroidism. Study overall: At initial diagnosis, peripheral blood was obtained, and this preceded any treatment. Study-level results: Sensitivity of around 85% and specificity of 65% to 83% were achieved when a 13-signature model separated ophthalmopathy from stable hyperthyroidism. Ophthalmopathy progression was predicted by the model at just over 70% sensitivity and approximately 72% specificity.

Researchers turned away patients with other autoimmune diseases, uncontrolled infections, pregnancy or lactation. Only a few counts were recorded for this clonotype. Its antigen is not known. The CDR3 spans 15 residues. V gave up 1 base and J gave up 2 bases; unmatched junction bases: 6. Germline V lookup: CDR1 DFQATT, CDR2 SNEGSKA (reference sequence). RNA transcripts were the template, and TCR beta CDR3 regions were amplified from them. A first-round RT-PCR used HTBI primers, followed by a second-round multiplex PCR. A single record per CDR3 protein comes from TCRdb applying MiXCR to the multiplex PCR reads. The data hold about 390,000 distinct CDR3 sequences, with less than 20% observed a single time.

The rearrangement joins TRBV20-1 to TRBJ2-5; 8 bases agree with TRBD1. Source material: peripheral blood. This TCR came from a young woman with stable Graves' hyperthyroidism. Here the CDR3 DNA reads TGCAGTGCTAGAGGGACAGGGTCGGATCAAGAGACCCAGTACTTC. It encodes CSARGTGSDQETQYF.